This TCR beta chain was profiled in a study of blood T cell repertoires in COVID-19. In the study overall: What the recovered Cohort 3 donors had was two negative PCRs, clearance, or symptom resolution. In each case, the material was cDNA or gDNA derived from T cells, B-cell-depleted T cells, or PBMCs.

Study processing details: Cell counts per sample came from amplifying reference gene primers. Libraries were prepared by immunoSEQ multiplex PCR; TCRdb keeps only in-frame clonotypes and omits some of them. That table is the source of V, J and clone size, and D and trimming were worked out from the DNA. The table lists a few hundred thousand clones, about 87% of them singletons. This clone was observed once. All enrollees were roughly 18 to 95 years old and from roughly 26 US areas. This CDR3 spans 15 amino acids. V trimming: 4 bases; J trimming: 4 bases; junction bases outside the gene matches: 6. Germline V gene lookup returns CDR1 LNHDA and CDR2 SQIVND (reference sequence).

Sequencing input: PBMCs or T cells enriched from blood (not recorded which). The source of this sequence is a man aged 35-49 years in a cohort exposed to, infected with or recovered from COVID-19 (not recorded which). This rearrangement joins TRBV19 to TRBJ1-2, with 10 bases that match TRBD1. The CDR3 here is CASSTGQGLRYGYTF. The CDR3 nucleotides read TGTGCCAGTAGTACGGGACAGGGGTTACGCTATGGCTACACCTTC.